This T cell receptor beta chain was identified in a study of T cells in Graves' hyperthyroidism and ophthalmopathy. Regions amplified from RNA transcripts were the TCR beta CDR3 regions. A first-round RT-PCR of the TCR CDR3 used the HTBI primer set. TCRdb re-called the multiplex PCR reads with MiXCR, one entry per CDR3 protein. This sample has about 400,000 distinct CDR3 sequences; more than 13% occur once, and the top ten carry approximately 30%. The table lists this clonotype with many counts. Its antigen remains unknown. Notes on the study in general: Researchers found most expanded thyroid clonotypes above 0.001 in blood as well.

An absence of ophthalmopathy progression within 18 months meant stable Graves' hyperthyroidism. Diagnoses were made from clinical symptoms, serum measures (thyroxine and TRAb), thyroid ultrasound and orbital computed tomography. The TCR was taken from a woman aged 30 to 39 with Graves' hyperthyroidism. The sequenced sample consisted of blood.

CDR3 region: CASSLYIAGGNEQYF. CDR3 nucleotides: TGTGCCAGCAGCTTATATATAGCGGGAGGGAACGAGCAGTACTTC. The genes are TRBV7-2 and TRBJ2-7; 11 positions agree with TRBD2. Germline V gene lookup returns CDR1 SGHTA and CDR2 FQGNSA. Unmatched junction bases numbered 5, after V lost 2 bases and J lost 5 bases. This CDR3 comprises 15 residues.